These 11 T cell receptor beta chains were sequenced from one sample in a study of T cell changes during pregnancy in multiple sclerosis. This table comes from immunoSEQ multiplex PCR, and its TCRdb copy is limited to in-frame clones, with some not included. The table has approximately 100,000 clones, 91% seen once. The sample here was peripheral blood, taken in the second trimester of pregnancy. All receptors come from a female donor with multiple sclerosis, enrolled in a pregnancy study.

The chain carries TRBV9 and TRBJ2-1, with TRBD2 matching 14 bases. V lost 4 bases to trimming and J lost 6 bases; unmatched junction nucleotides: 12. The V gene's germline CDR1 is SGDLS and CDR2 YYNGEE. This CDR3 comprises 18 residues. CDR3 in DNA: TGTGCCAGCAGCCCCACTGGACTAGCGGGAGGCCACCGCAATGAGCAGTTCTTC. It specifies CASSPTGLAGGHRNEQFF.

CDR3 DNA sequence: TGTGCCACCTCCTCAGCGGGGGGATACGAGCAGTACTTC. Its translation is CATSSAGGYEQYF. J is TRBJ2-7 and V is TRBV19; TRBD2 matches at 9 bases. The CDR3 contains 13 residues. The V and J ends lost 10 bases and 4 bases, in that order; junction bases with no gene match: 8. Germline assignment: CDR1 LNHDA and CDR2 SQIVND (reference sequence).

CDR3 residues: CASSELFSGYTF. The DNA of the CDR3 is TGTGCCAGCAGTGAACTATTTTCCGGCTACACCTTC. The V gene is TRBV6-1, the J gene TRBJ1-2; D not resolved. From germline, CDR1 is MNHNS and CDR2 SASEGT. The CDR3 sequence is 12 residues long. V was cut by 2 bases and J by 8 bases, with 9 bases left in between.

This chain joins TRBV7-6 and TRBJ2-7; 7 bases match TRBD1. This CDR3 has 15 residues. Losses at the gene ends were 5 bases for V and 6 bases for J; bases not matched to a gene: 13. Looked up from germline, CDR1 is SGHVS and CDR2 is FNYEAQ. The CDR3 bases are TGTGCCAGCAGCCTCCGACAGGGTCCTCACCTCGAGCAGTACTTC. Its protein is CASSLRQGPHLEQYF.

The chain couples TRBV7-9 to TRBJ2-6; 7 bases agree with TRBD1. V trimming: 3 bases; J trimming: 2 bases; junction bases outside the gene matches: 13. Germline V lookup: CDR1 SEHNR, CDR2 FQNEAQ (reference sequence). This CDR3 has 19 amino acids. The CDR3 region is CASSLYVTKGAAGANVLTF. CDR3 in DNA: TGTGCCAGCAGCTTGTATGTTACTAAGGGGGCTGCTGGGGCCAACGTCCTGACTTTC.

The chain is built from TRBV6-6 and TRBJ1-2, with D maybe TRBD1 (6 bases). Trimming stripped 5 bases from V and 1 base from J, with 14 bases between. CDR3 length: 15 residues. Germline CDR1 MNHNY, CDR2 SVGAGI (reference sequence). The CDR3 here is CASSHRDTLNYGYTF. As DNA, the CDR3 is TGTGCCAGCAGTCACCGGGACACTCTTAACTATGGCTACACCTTC.

The chain uses TRBV5-8 and TRBJ2-7, with 10 bases lining up with TRBD1. The CDR3 spans 14 residues. J was trimmed by 4 bases and V by 2 bases; bases with no gene match: 3. Germline V CDR1 and CDR2: SGHTS, YDEGEE. In nucleotides, the CDR3 is TGTGCCAGCAGCTTCGGACAGGGGGAATACGAGCAGTACTTC. This translates into CASSFGQGEYEQYF.

This clone was observed a few times. The chain recombines TRBV18 with TRBJ1-5, with D possibly matching TRBD1 (5 bases). CDR3 length: 13 amino acids. Germline lookup yields CDR1 KGHSH and CDR2 LQKENI. V lost 3 bases to trimming and J lost 5 bases, with 8 bases between them. The CDR3 protein is CASSPGLDQPQHF. The CDR3 DNA follows: TGTGCCAGCTCACCGGGACTGGATCAGCCCCAGCATTTT. Variable domain in full (rest from reference TRBV18 and TRBJ1-5): NAGVMQNPRHLVRRRGQEARLRCSPMKGHSHVYWYRQLPEEGLKFMVYLQKENIIDESGMPKERFSAEFPKEGPSILRIQQVVRGDSAAYFCASSPGLDQPQHFGDGTRLSIL.

The chain combines TRBV9 with TRBJ1-3; D gene ambiguous. The V and J ends lost 4 bases and 1 base respectively, with 9 bases between them. This CDR3 is 14 amino acids long. Germline V gene lookup returns CDR1 SGDLS and CDR2 YYNGEE. The CDR3 DNA is TGTGCCAGCAGCCTTACGACATCTGGAAACACCATATATTTT. It is translated as CASSLTTSGNTIYF.

The rearrangement links TRBV5-1 to TRBJ2-7; D is unresolved. CDR3 length equals 14 residues. CDR1 and CDR2 (germline): SGHRS, YFSETQ. V was cut by 2 bases and J by 0 bases, with 9 bases left in between. CDR3 loop: CASSLPRSSYEQYF. The CDR3 DNA sequence: TGCGCCAGCAGCTTACCGAGGAGCTCCTACGAGCAGTACTTC. The full variable domain, its missing parts supplied by reference TRBV5-1 and TRBJ2-7, is KAGVTQTPRYLIKTRGQQVTLSCSPISGHRSVSWYQQTPGQGLQFLFEYFSETQRNKGNFPGRFSGRQFSNSRSEMNVSTLELGDSALYLCASSLPRSSYEQYFGPGTRLTVT.

The chain links TRBV4-2 to TRBJ1-3; 8 bases fit TRBD1. This CDR3 spans 14 amino acids. With V trimmed by 4 bases and J by 2 bases, 1 base remained unmatched. Germline CDR1 and CDR2: LGHNA and YNFKEQ. The CDR3 DNA follows: TGTGCCAGCAGCCTACAGGGGGCTGGAAACACCATATATTTT. Amino acids: CASSLQGAGNTIYF.